These 4 T cell receptor beta chains originate from one sample sequenced in a study of metastatic and nonmetastatic thyroid tumors (dated by TCRdb to the early 2020s). The method behind the library was PCR. The sequencing machine was an Illumina HiSeq 4000. Clones were called with MiXCR by TCRdb after fastp trimmed the public reads at Q25, and only in-frame beta chains were retained. The sample data list more than 40,000 clones, and roughly 3.2% of these were observed just once. Clones ranked in the top ten supply approximately 9.8% of the sample. Before undergoing thyroid surgery, none of the patients had been given any kind of treatment. The sequenced sample was blood. Receptor source: a female donor with papillary thyroid cancer or a benign thyroid nodule (not recorded which). Some clones in this sample may be carry-over from other donors' samples.

The chain joins TRBV28 to TRBJ1-2, with D possibly TRBD1 on 5 matching bases. CDR3 length: 13 amino acids. V lost 3 bases and J 5 bases, leaving 10 bases between the germline ends. Germline lookup yields CDR1 MDHEN and CDR2 SYDVKM. The CDR3 region is CASSFGGGYGYTF. For the CDR3, the DNA is TGTGCCAGCAGTTTTGGGGGAGGGTATGGCTACACCTTC.

This clone was seen a few times. The chain combines TRBV20-1 with TRBJ2-1; D not resolved. This CDR3 is 10 amino acids long. V lost 3 bases and J lost 9, with 6 bases in between. Germline loops: CDR1 DFQATT, CDR2 SNEGSKA (reference sequence). This CDR3 reads CSASTGEQFF. The CDR3 DNA sequence: TGCAGTGCTAGTACGGGTGAGCAGTTCTTC.

This clone was detected many times. The J gene is TRBJ1-6, the V gene TRBV6-2 or TRBV6-3; D gene unclear. The germline V gene encodes CDR1 MNHEY and CDR2 SVGEGT. The V and J ends lost 6 bases and 7 bases respectively, with 13 bases between them. The CDR3 extends over 14 amino acids. Here the CDR3 DNA reads TGTGCCAGCAGAGAGGTCCCCCGGAATTCACCCCTCCACTTT. It translates to CASREVPRNSPLHF.

In its sample, this clone was seen many times. The rearrangement links TRBV12-3 or TRBV12-4 to TRBJ2-1, with TRBD2 identical over 8 bases. The length of the CDR3 is 15 residues. With 2 bases clipped from V and 8 bases from J, the junction kept 8 bases outside the gene matches. CDR3 bases: TGTGCCAGCAGTTTAAACGGGAGGGACCTCGATGAGCAGTTCTTC. It specifies CASSLNGRDLDEQFF.